The entry below describes one TCR beta chain. The antigen remains unidentified. Sequencing used immunoSEQ multiplex PCR; TCRdb keeps in-frame clones, though not all of them. The repertoire includes about 2 million clones, approximately 95% of them detected once, and roughly 1.1% sits in the top ten. The sample belongs to a study of shared clonotypes between healthy human individuals. Background on the study: Each donor had three CD4 naive, three CD4 memory, two CD8 naive and one CD8 memory plate. General study results and limits: Larger estimated richness was generally seen in naive subsets than in memory subsets.

Naivety among CD8 cells was defined by CD45RO negativity and positive CCR7 selection, thereby excluding terminally differentiated effector memory CD45RA+ cells. The origin of this receptor is a man in his late teens or twenties in good health. The sequenced material came from naive CD8+ T cells sorted from blood.

The DNA of the CDR3 is TGTGCCAGCAGCTTTGCCGGGGACATTGGCTACACCTTC. This codes for CASSFAGDIGYTF. The rearrangement links TRBV5-4 to TRBJ1-2; D is possibly TRBD1 (6 bases). The CDR3 length is 13 residues. V dropped 2 bases and J dropped 7 bases, with 12 bases sitting between them. Germline-derived CDR1 and CDR2 are SGHNT and YYREEE (reference sequence).